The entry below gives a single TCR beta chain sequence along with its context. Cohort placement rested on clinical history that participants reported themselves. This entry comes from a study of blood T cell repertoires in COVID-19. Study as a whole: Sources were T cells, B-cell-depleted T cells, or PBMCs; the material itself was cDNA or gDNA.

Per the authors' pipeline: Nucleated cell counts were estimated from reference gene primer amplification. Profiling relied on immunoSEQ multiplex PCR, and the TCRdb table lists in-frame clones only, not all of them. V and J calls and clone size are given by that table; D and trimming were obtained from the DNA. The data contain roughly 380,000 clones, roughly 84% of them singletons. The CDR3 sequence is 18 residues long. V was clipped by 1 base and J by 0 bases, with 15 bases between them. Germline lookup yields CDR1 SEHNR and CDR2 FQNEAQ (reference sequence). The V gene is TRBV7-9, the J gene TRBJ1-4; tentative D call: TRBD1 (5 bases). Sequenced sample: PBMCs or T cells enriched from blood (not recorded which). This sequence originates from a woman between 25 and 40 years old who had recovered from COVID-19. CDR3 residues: CASSLVTAQIATNEKLFF. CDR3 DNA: TGTGCCAGCAGCTTAGTGACAGCCCAAATTGCAACTAATGAAAAACTGTTTTTT. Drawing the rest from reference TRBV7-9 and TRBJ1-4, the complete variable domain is DTGVSQNPRHKITKRGQNVTFRCDPISEHNRLYWYRQTLGQGPEFLTYFQNEAQLEKSRLLSDRFSAERPKGSFSTLEIQRTEQGDSAMYLCASSLVTAQIATNEKLFFGSGTQLSVL.